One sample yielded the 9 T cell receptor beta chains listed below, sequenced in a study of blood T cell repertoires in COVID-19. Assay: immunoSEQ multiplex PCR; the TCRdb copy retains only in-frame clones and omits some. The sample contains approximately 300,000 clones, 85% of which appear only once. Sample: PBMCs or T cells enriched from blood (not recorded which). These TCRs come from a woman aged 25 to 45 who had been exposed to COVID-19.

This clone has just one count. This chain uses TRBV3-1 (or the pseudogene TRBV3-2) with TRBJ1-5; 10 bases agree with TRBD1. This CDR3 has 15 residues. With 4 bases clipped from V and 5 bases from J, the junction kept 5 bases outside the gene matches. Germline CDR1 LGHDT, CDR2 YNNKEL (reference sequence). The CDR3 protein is CASSPRDRGDQPQHF. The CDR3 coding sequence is TGTGCCAGCAGCCCGAGGGACAGGGGAGATCAGCCCCAGCATTTT.

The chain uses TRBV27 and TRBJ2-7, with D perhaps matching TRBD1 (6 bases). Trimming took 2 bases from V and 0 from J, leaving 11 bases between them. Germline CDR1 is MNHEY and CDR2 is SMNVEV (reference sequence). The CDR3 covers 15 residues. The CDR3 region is CASSLTGHHSYEQYF. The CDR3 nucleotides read TGTGCCAGCAGTTTAACGGGACACCACTCCTACGAGCAGTACTTC.

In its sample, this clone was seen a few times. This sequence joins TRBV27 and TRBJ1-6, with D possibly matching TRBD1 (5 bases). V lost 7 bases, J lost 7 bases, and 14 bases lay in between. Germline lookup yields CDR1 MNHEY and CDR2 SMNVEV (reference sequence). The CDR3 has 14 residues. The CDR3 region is CASTRPGLNSPLHF. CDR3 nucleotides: TGTGCCAGCACTCGCCCAGGGTTGAATTCACCCCTCCACTTT.

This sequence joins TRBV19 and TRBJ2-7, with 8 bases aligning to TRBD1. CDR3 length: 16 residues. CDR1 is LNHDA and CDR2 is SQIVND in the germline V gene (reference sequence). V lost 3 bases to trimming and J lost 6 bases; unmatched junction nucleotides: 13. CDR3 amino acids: CASSMSPRQGAREQYF. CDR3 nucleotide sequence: TGTGCCAGTAGTATGTCACCGCGGCAGGGGGCCCGCGAGCAGTACTTC.

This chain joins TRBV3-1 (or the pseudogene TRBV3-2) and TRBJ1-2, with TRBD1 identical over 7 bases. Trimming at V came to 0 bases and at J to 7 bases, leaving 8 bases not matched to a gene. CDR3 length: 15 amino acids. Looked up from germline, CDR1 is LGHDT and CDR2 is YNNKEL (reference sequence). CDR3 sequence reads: CASSQELFGTVGYTF. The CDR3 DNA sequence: TGTGCCAGCAGCCAAGAACTATTTGGGACAGTTGGCTACACCTTC.

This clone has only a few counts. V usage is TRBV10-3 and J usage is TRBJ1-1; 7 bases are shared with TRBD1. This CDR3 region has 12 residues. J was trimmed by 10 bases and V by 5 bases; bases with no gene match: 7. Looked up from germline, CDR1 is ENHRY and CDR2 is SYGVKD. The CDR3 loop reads CAISPEGASAFF. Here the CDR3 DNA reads TGTGCCATCAGTCCTGAGGGGGCGTCAGCTTTCTTT.

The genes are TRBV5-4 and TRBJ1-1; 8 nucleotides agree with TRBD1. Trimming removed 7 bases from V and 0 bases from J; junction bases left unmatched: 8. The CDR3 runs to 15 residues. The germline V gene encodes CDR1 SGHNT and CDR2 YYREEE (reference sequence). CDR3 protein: CASSQGAHMNTEAFF. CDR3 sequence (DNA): TGTGCCAGCTCTCAGGGGGCCCACATGAACACTGAAGCTTTCTTT. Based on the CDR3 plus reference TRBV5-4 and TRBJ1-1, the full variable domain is ETGVTQSPTHLIKTRGQQVTLRCSSQSGHNTVSWYQQALGQGPQFIFQYYREEENGRGNFPPRFSGLQFPNYSSELNVNALELDDSALYLCASSQGAHMNTEAFFGQGTRLTVV.

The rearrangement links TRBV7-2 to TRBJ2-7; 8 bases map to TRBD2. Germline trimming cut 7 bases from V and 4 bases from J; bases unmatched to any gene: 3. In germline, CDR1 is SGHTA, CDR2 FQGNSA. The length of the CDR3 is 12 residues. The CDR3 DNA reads TGTGCCAGCACACGGGGGGGGTACGAGCAGTACTTC. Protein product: CASTRGGYEQYF.

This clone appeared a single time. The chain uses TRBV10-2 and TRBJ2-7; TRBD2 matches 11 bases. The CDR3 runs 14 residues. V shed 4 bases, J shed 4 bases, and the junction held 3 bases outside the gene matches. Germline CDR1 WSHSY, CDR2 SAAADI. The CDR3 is CASSGLAGTYEQYF. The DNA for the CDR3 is TGCGCCAGCAGTGGACTAGCGGGGACTTACGAGCAGTACTTC.